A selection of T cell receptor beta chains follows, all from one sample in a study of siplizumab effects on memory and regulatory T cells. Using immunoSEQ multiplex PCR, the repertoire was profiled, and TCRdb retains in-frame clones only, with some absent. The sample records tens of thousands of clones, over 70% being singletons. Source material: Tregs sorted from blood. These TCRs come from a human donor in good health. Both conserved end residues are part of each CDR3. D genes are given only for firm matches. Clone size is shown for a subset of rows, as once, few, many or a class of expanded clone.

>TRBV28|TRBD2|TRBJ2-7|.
CAISGRRYEQYF
TGTGCCATTAGCGGGAGGCGGTACGAGCAGTACTTC
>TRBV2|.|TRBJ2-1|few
CASSPGTRGGLDEQFF
TGTGCCAGCAGCCCCGGGACTCGTGGGGGGTTGGATGAGCAGTTCTTC
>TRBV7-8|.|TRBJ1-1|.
CASRPRRQWTEAFF
TGTGCCAGCAGGCCTAGAAGGCAGTGGACTGAAGCTTTCTTT
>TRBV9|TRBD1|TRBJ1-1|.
CASSVEDRGGTEAFF
TGTGCCAGCAGCGTAGAGGACAGGGGAGGCACTGAAGCTTTCTTT
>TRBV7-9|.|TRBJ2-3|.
CASSLEGTQYF
TGTGCCAGCAGCTTAGAGGGTACGCAGTATTTT
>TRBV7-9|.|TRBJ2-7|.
CASSPKQALLNYEQYF
TGTGCCAGCAGCCCGAAACAGGCGCTCCTAAACTACGAGCAGTACTTC
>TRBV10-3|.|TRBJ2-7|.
CAISESIVGQRSYEQYF
TGTGCCATCAGTGAGTCGATAGTGGGCCAAAGGTCCTACGAGCAGTACTTC
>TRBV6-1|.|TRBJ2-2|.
CASSVTGTRNTGELFF
TGTGCCAGCAGTGTTACCGGGACAAGAAACACCGGGGAGCTGTTTTTT
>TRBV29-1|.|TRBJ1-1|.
CSVSHGGNTEAFF
TGCAGCGTCTCTCATGGGGGGAACACTGAAGCTTTCTTT
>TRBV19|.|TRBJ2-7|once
CASSPTRGPPYEQYF
TGTGCCAGTAGCCCTACGAGGGGACCCCCCTACGAGCAGTACTTC
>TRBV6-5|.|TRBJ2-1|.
CAIAAAGGNNEQFF
TGTGCCATCGCGGCGGCAGGGGGGAACAATGAGCAGTTCTTC
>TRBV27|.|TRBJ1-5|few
CASSPGNQPQHF
TGTGCCAGCAGCCCAGGGAATCAGCCCCAGCATTTT
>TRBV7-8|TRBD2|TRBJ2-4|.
CASSVSGRTKNIQYF
TGTGCCAGCAGCGTTAGCGGGAGAACCAAAAACATTCAGTACTTC
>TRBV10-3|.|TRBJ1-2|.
CAISAYDNYGYTF
TGTGCCATCAGTGCCTATGATAACTATGGCTACACCTTC
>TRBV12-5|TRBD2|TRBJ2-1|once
CASGWGLESFF
TGTGCTAGTGGTTGGGGACTAGAATCCTTCTTC
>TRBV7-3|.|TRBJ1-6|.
CASSALHNSPLHF
TGTGCCAGCAGCGCCCTCCACAATTCACCCCTCCACTTT
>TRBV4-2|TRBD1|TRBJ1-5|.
CASSQADRDRGYQPQHF
TGTGCCAGCAGCCAGGCCGACCGGGACAGGGGATATCAGCCCCAGCATTTT
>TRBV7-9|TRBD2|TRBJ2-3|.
CASSPTPGRSTDTQYF
TGTGCCAGCAGCCCCACGCCCGGGAGGTCAACAGATACGCAGTATTTT
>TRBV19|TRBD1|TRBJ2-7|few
CASRDRGSYEQYF
TGTGCCAGTCGGGACAGGGGTTCCTACGAGCAGTACTTC
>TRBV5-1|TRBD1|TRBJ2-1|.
CASSPDRPLGEQFF
TGCGCCAGCAGCCCGGACAGGCCTTTGGGGGAGCAGTTCTTC
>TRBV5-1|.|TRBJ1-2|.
CASSPGQQVKTANYGYTF
TGCGCCAGCAGCCCTGGACAGCAAGTTAAAACCGCTAACTATGGCTACACCTTC
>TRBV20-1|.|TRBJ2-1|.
CSARVPAGQFF
TGCAGTGCTAGAGTACCAGCGGGGCAGTTCTTC
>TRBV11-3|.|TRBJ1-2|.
CASSPRSTHGYTF
TGTGCCAGCAGCCCCCGTAGCACGCATGGCTACACCTTC
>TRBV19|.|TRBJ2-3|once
CASSLGAGRVDTQYF
TGTGCCAGTAGTTTGGGGGCGGGACGGGTAGATACGCAGTATTTT
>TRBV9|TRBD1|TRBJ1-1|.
CASSVRDSSEAFF
TGTGCCAGCAGCGTAAGGGACAGCTCTGAAGCTTTCTTT
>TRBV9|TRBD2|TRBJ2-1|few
CASSALLAGRNEQFF
TGTGCCAGCAGCGCGCTACTAGCGGGGAGGAATGAGCAGTTCTTC
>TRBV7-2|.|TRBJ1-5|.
CASSLVPGPSNQPQHF
TGTGCCAGCAGCTTAGTACCAGGGCCTAGCAATCAGCCCCAGCATTTT
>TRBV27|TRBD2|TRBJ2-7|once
CASRASGSYEQYF
TGTGCCAGCAGGGCTAGCGGGAGCTACGAGCAGTACTTC
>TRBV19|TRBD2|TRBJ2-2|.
CASSIPPQWAGGETGELFF
TGTGCCAGTAGTATTCCCCCCCAATGGGCGGGAGGGGAGACCGGGGAGCTGTTTTTT
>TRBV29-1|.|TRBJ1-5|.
CSVEVAGGSNQPQHF
TGCAGCGTTGAAGTGGCCGGAGGATCTAATCAGCCCCAGCATTTT
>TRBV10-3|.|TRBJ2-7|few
CATTDLTYEQYF
TGTGCCACCACAGATTTGACCTACGAGCAGTACTTC
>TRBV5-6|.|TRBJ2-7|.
CASSTGTEYEQYF
TGTGCCAGCAGCACCGGGACGGAGTACGAGCAGTACTTC
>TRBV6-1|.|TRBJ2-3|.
CASLRGGSTDTQYF
TGTGCCAGCCTCAGGGGAGGGAGTACAGATACGCAGTATTTT
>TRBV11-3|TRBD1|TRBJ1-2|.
CASSPTGGGNYGYTF
TGTGCCAGCAGCCCTACAGGGGGCGGTAACTATGGCTACACCTTC
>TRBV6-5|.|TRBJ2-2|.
CASSLQLTTGELFF
TGTGCCAGCAGTTTACAACTAACTACCGGGGAGCTGTTTTTT
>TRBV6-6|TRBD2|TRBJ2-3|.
CASSRGLATSTDTQYF
TGTGCCAGCAGTCGAGGACTAGCGACTAGCACAGATACGCAGTATTTT
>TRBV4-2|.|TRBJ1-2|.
CASSQEGAPSYGYTF
TGTGCCAGCAGCCAAGAAGGTGCCCCGAGCTATGGCTACACCTTC
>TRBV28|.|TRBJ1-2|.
CASSLNYGYTF
TGTGCCAGCAGTTTAAACTATGGCTACACCTTC
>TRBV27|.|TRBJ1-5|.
CASSPWGGYSNQPQHF
TGTGCCAGCAGTCCCTGGGGGGGTTATAGCAATCAGCCCCAGCATTTT
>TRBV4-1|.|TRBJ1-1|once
CASSQDLAPRDGENTEAFF
TGCGCCAGCAGCCAAGATTTGGCCCCACGGGACGGGGAGAACACTGAAGCTTTCTTT
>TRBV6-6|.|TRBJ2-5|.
CASSYGSQETQYF
TGTGCCAGCAGTTACGGCAGCCAAGAGACCCAGTACTTC
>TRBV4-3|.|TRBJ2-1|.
CASSQEVSAHEQFF
TGCGCCAGCAGCCAAGAAGTCTCGGCTCATGAGCAGTTCTTC
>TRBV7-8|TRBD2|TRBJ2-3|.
CASSLTSGNGDTQYF
TGTGCCAGCAGCCTGACTAGCGGGAACGGAGATACGCAGTATTTT
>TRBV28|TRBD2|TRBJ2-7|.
CASRSGGADFEQYF
TGTGCCAGCAGATCCGGGGGGGCGGACTTCGAGCAGTACTTC
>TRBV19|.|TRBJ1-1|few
CASSPPGGQAFF
TGTGCCAGTAGTCCCCCGGGGGGGCAGGCTTTCTTT
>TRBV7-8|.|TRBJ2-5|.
CASSLAVARETQYF
TGTGCCAGCAGCTTAGCGGTTGCAAGGGAGACCCAGTACTTC
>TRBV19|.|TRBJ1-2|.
CASSKPGHNYQGGYTF
TGTGCCAGTAGTAAGCCGGGACACAACTACCAGGGTGGCTACACCTTC
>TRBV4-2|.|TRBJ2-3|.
CASSQAIGLADTQYF
TGTGCCAGCAGCCAGGCGATCGGTTTGGCAGATACGCAGTATTTT
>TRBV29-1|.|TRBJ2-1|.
CSGWDNEQFF
TGCAGCGGCTGGGACAATGAGCAGTTCTTC
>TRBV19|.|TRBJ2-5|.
CATRTRSSRETQYF
TGTGCCACTCGGACACGGAGTTCGCGAGAGACCCAGTACTTC
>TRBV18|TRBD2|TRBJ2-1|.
CASLGLAASPRNEQFF
TGTGCCAGCTTGGGGCTAGCGGCCTCCCCTCGCAATGAGCAGTTCTTC
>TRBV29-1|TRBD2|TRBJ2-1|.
CSVVGLAGVWEQFF
TGCAGCGTTGTTGGGCTAGCGGGAGTATGGGAGCAGTTCTTC
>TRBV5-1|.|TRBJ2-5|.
CASSLYSSTQYF
TGCGCCAGCAGCTTGTACAGTTCGACCCAGTACTTC
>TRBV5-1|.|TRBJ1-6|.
CASSLIGQLGNSPLHF
TGCGCCAGCAGCTTGATCGGGCAGCTAGGGAATTCACCCCTCCACTTT
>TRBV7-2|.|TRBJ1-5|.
CASSFPNNQPQHF
TGTGCCAGCAGCTTTCCTAACAATCAGCCCCAGCATTTT
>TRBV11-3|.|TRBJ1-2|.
CASSLVGSGTRNYGYTF
TGTGCCAGCAGCTTAGTAGGGTCCGGGACGAGAAACTATGGCTACACCTTC
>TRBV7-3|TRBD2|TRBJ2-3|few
CASSSTSGRRDTQYF
TGTGCCAGCAGCTCGACTAGCGGGAGAAGAGATACGCAGTATTTT
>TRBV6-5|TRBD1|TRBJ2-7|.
CASRFRGLETYEQYF
TGTGCCAGCAGATTCAGGGGGCTAGAAACCTACGAGCAGTACTTC